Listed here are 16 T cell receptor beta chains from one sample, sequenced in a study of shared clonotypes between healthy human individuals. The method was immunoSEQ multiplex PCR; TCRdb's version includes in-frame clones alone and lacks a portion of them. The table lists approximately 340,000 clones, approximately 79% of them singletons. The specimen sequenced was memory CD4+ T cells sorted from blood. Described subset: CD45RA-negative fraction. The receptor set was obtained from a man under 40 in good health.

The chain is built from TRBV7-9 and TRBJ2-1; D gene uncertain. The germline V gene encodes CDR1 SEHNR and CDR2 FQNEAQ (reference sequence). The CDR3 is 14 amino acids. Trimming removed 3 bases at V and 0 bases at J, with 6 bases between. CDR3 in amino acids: CASSFSFSYNEQFF. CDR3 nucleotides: TGTGCCAGCAGCTTTAGCTTCTCCTACAATGAGCAGTTCTTC.

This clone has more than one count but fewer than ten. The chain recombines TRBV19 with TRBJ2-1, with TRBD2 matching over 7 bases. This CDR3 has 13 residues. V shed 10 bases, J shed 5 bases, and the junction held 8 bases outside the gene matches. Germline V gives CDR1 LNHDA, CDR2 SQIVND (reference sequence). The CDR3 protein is CATQLAYHNEQFF. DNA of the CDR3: TGTGCCACCCAACTAGCGTACCACAATGAGCAGTTCTTC.

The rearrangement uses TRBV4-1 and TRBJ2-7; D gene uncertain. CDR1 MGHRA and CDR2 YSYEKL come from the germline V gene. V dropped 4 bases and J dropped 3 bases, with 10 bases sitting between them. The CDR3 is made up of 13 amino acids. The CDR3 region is CASSRVPGYEQYF. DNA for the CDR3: TGCGCCAGCAGCCGGGTTCCAGGCTACGAGCAGTACTTC.

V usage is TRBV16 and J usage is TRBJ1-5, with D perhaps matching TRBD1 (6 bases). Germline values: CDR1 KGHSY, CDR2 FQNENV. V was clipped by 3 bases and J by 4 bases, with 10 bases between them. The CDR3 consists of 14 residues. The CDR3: CASSQGQGNQPQHF. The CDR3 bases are TGTGCCAGCAGCCAGGGGCAGGGGAATCAGCCCCAGCATTTT.

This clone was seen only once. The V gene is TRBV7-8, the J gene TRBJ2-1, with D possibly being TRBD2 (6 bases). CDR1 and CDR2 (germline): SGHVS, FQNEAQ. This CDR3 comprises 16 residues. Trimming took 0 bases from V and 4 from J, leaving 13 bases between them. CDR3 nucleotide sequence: TGTGCCAGCAGCTTAGCGGACCCGGGACTTTACAATGAGCAGTTCTTC. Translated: CASSLADPGLYNEQFF.

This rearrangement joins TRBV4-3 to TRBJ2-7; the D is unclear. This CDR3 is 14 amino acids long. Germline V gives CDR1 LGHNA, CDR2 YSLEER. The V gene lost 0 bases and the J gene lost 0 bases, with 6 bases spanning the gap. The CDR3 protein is CASSQDSNSYEQYF. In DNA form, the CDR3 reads TGCGCCAGCAGCCAAGATTCAAACTCCTACGAGCAGTACTTC.

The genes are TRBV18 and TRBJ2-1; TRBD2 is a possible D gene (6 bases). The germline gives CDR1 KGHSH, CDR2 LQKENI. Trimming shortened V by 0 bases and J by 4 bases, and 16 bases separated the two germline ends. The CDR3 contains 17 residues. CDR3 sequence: CASSPPAAGTAYNEQFF. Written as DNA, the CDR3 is TGTGCCAGCTCACCACCGGCGGCGGGGACCGCATACAATGAGCAGTTCTTC.

CDR3 sequence: CASSPRDRGHNEQFF. CDR3 coding DNA: TGTGCCAGCAGCCCCCGGGACAGGGGCCACAATGAGCAGTTCTTC. The gene calls are TRBV14 and TRBJ2-1; TRBD1 matches 10 bases. Germline V gene lookup returns CDR1 SGHDN and CDR2 FVKESK. The trim removed 4 bases at V and 5 bases at J, leaving 5 bases unmatched. The CDR3 is 15 residues long.

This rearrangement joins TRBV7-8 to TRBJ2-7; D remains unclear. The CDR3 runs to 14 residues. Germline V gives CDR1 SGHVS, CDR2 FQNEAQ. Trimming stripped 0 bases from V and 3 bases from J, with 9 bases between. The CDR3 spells CASSLARPNYEQYF. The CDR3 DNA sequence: TGTGCCAGCAGCTTAGCGCGACCGAACTACGAGCAGTACTTC.

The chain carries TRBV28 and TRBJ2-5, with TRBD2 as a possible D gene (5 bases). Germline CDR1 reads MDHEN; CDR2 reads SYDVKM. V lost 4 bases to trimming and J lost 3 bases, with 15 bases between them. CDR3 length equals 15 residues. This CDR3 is CASSSLGGWEETQYF. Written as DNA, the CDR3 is TGTGCCAGCAGTTCATTGGGCGGGTGGGAAGAGACCCAGTACTTC.

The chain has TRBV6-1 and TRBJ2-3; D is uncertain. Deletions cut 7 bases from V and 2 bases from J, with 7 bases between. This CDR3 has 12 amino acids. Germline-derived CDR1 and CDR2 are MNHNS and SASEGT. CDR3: CASKSDTDTQYF. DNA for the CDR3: TGTGCCAGCAAGAGTGACACAGATACGCAGTATTTT.

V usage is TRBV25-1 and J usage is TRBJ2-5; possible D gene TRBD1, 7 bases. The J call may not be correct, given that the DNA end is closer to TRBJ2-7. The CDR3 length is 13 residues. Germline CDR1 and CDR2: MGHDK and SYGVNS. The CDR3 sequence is CASRRDSFYEQYF. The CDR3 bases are TGTGCCAGCAGGCGGGACAGCTTCTACGAGCAGTACTTC.

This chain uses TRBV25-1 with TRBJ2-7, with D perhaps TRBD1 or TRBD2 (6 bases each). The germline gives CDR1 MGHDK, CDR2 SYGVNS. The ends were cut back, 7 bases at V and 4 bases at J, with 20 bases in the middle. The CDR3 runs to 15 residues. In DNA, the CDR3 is TGTGCCAGCACGAATTGGTTAGGGGGGAGATACGAGCAGTACTTC. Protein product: CASTNWLGGRYEQYF.

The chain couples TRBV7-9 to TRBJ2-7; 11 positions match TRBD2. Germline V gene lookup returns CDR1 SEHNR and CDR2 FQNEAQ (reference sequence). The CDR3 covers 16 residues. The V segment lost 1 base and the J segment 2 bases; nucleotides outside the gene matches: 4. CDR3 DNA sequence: TGTGCCAGCAGCTTAGGACTAGCGGGAATACCCTACGAGCAGTACTTC. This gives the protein CASSLGLAGIPYEQYF.

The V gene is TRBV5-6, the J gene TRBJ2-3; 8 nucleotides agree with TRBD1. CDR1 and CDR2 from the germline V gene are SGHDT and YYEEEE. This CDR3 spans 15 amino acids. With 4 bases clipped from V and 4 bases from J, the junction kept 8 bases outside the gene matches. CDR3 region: CASSRRDRPADTQYF. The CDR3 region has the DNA TGTGCCAGCAGCCGCCGGGACAGGCCCGCAGATACGCAGTATTTT.

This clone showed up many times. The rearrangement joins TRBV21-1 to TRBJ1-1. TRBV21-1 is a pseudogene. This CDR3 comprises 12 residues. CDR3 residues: CASSKGHTEAFF. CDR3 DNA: TGTGCCAGCAGCAAGGGACACACTGAAGCTTTCTTT.